Listed here is a single TCR beta chain. The source of the sample is a study of blood T cell repertoires in COVID-19. V was shortened by 4 bases and J by 0 bases, with 11 bases between the two germline ends. Germline V gives CDR1 SGHKS, CDR2 YYEKEE (reference sequence). This CDR3 region has 15 residues. Data came from immunoSEQ multiplex PCR; TCRdb stores just in-frame clones and leaves some out. Among 54,000 or so clones listed, approximately 88% were seen once. The clonotype comes from a human donor in a cohort sampled during active COVID-19. The sequencing input was peripheral blood. The chain recombines TRBV5-5 with TRBJ1-5; maybe TRBD1 (5 bases). CDR3 in amino acids: CASSMDISSNQPQHF. The DNA of the CDR3 is TGTGCCAGCAGCATGGACATCTCTAGCAATCAGCCCCAGCATTTT.